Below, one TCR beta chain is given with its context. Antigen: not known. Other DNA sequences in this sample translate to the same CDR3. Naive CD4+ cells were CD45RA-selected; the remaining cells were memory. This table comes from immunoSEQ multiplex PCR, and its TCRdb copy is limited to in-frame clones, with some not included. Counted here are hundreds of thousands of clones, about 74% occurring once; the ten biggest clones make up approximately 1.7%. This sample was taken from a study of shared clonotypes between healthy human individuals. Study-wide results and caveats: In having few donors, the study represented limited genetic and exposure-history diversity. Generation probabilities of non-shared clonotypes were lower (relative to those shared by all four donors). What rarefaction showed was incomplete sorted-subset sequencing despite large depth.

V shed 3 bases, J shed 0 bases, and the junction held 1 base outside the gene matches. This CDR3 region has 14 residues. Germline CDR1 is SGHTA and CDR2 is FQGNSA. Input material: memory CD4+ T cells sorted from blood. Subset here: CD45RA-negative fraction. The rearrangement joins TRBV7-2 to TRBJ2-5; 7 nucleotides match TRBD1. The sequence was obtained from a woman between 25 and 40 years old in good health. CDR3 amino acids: CASSLQGDQETQYF. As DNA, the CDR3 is TGTGCCAGCAGCTTGCAGGGGGACCAAGAGACCCAGTACTTC.